This T cell receptor beta chain stems from a study of T cells after posttransplantation cyclophosphamide. The study, taken as a whole, reports: Donor-recipient repertoire similarity was low at 1-2 months, rising over year one. Blood and skin or GI T cell repertoires showed limited TRB overlap. Recipient CMV seropositivity and CMV reactivation strongly tracked TRB clonality.

Busulfan-fludarabine conditioning, marrow transplant, and cyclophosphamide on days +3 and +4 were administered. The germline gives CDR1 SGHTA, CDR2 FQGTGA. V gave up 2 bases and J gave up 0 bases, with 16 bases separating them. This CDR3 is built from 17 residues. The method was immunoSEQ multiplex PCR; TCRdb's version includes in-frame clones alone and lacks a portion of them. The table includes 9,000 to 15,000 clones, roughly 2% detected once. Worth noting for this clone: What it binds is unknown.

The chain couples TRBV7-3 to TRBJ1-1, with D possibly being TRBD1 (6 bases). The receptor's source is a male patient in his thirties who received an allogeneic stem cell transplant from a related donor, was CMV-positive, and had no GVHD. Some T cells may be the graft donor's. The source was PBMCs, collected after allogeneic stem cell transplant with posttransplant cyclophosphamide. The CDR3 spells CASSLWGGLIMNTEAFF. CDR3 in DNA: TGTGCCAGCAGCTTATGGGGGGGGCTAATAATGAACACTGAAGCTTTCTTT.